The text below deals with one TCR beta chain. Its antigen remains unknown. TCRdb's table, derived via immunoSEQ multiplex PCR, lists solely in-frame clones and lacks some. The sample gives some 650,000 clones, around 97% of which show up once; about 0.057% is in the top ten. This entry belongs to a study of shared clonotypes between healthy human individuals. Whole-study results and caveats: Exclusively blood specimens were collected; tissue repertoires likely differ. Represented diversity (both genetic and exposure-history) was limited by the small number of donors. All-four-donor shared clonotypes had higher generation probabilities than non-shared clonotypes did.

Germline V gene data show CDR1 as LNHNV and CDR2 as YYDKDF (reference sequence). The CDR3 spans 21 residues. J gave up 0 bases and V 1 base, and 15 bases lay outside the gene matches. The origin of this receptor is a young woman in good health. Sequences were obtained from naive CD4+ T cells sorted from blood. The subset is: CD45RA+ positively selected. This chain connects TRBV15 to TRBJ2-2, with 9 bases aligning to TRBD2. The CDR3 nucleotides are TGTGCCACCAGCAGAGCGGGATGGGTAGCGGGAGATAACGCGAACACCGGGGAGCTGTTTTTT. It translates to CATSRAGWVAGDNANTGELFF.